These 21 T cell receptor beta chains share one sample of origin, sequenced in a study of cytomegalovirus exposure and HLA in healthy donors. 60 Vbeta and 13 Jbeta primers were used in PCR. TCRdb's table, derived via immunoSEQ multiplex PCR, lists solely in-frame clones and lacks some. Altogether 150,000 to 200,000 clones are present, approximately 67% being singletons, with the ten largest covering roughly 2.9%. Source material: PBMCs. These receptors were obtained from a man aged 40-55 years in good health and CMV-seronegative.

This clone was seen a few times. This chain uses TRBV18 with TRBJ2-3, with 10 bases that match TRBD1. This CDR3 has 16 residues. CDR1 KGHSH and CDR2 LQKENI come from the germline V gene. Trimming removed 4 bases from V and 0 bases from J; junction bases left unmatched: 4. The CDR3: CASSLTGGLSTDTQYF. DNA for the CDR3: TGTGCCAGCTCACTGACAGGGGGCCTTAGCACAGATACGCAGTATTTT.

The genes are TRBV5-6 and TRBJ2-3; tentative D call: TRBD2 (5 bases). The germline gives CDR1 SGHDT, CDR2 YYEEEE. V lost 4 bases and J lost 6, with 21 bases in between. The CDR3 runs to 16 residues. CDR3 coding DNA: TGTGCCAGCAGCGGTAACCTGGGAATCTCGGGGGATACGCAGTATTTT. Amino acids: CASSGNLGISGDTQYF.

This clone occurred a few times. This sequence joins TRBV29-1 and TRBJ2-5, with 11 bases fitting TRBD1. The CDR3 extends over 18 amino acids. The V segment lost 4 bases and the J segment 2 bases; nucleotides outside the gene matches: 15. The germline V gene has CDR1 SQVTM and CDR2 ANQGSEA. CDR3 sequence reads: CSVAGRTGGPTRQETQYF. CDR3 in DNA: TGCAGCGTTGCTGGCCGGACAGGGGGCCCAACTCGGCAAGAGACCCAGTACTTC.

The V call is TRBV19, the J call TRBJ1-2; 9 bases line up with TRBD1. The CDR3 is 14 amino acids. Unmatched junction bases numbered 3, after V lost 3 bases and J lost 4 bases. CDR1 and CDR2 from the germline V gene are LNHDA and SQIVND (reference sequence). The CDR3 DNA is TGTGCCAGTAGTATGGGACAGGGAGGCTATGGCTACACCTTC. Its translation: CASSMGQGGYGYTF.

V gene TRBV30 combines with J gene TRBJ2-7, with TRBD1 matching 10 bases. The CDR3 is 16 amino acids. CDR1 and CDR2 (germline): GTSNPN, SVGIG (reference sequence). The V gene end was trimmed by 1 base and the J gene end by 3 bases; junction bases not matched to a gene: 9. This chain's CDR3 is CAWSGRDRGFVYEQYF. In nucleotides, the CDR3 is TGTGCCTGGAGTGGGAGGGACAGGGGATTTGTCTACGAGCAGTACTTC.

CDR3 DNA: TGCGCCAGCAGCTTGGCGGGAGGCTCCGGGGAGACCCAGTACTTC. Protein product: CASSLAGGSGETQYF. The chain combines TRBV5-1 with TRBJ2-5, with TRBD2 matching 7 bases. The ends lost 0 bases at V and 5 bases at J; junction bases unmatched: 7. Germline V CDR1 and CDR2: SGHRS, YFSETQ. The CDR3 runs 15 residues.

This chain joins TRBV6-1 and TRBJ2-3; 7 positions agree with TRBD2. The CDR3 totals 15 residues. V shed 6 bases, J shed 0 bases, and the junction held 6 bases outside the gene matches. From germline, CDR1 is MNHNS and CDR2 SASEGT. CDR3 residues: CASRLAVLSTDTQYF. The CDR3 bases are TGTGCCAGCAGGCTAGCGGTATTAAGCACAGATACGCAGTATTTT.

As concerns this clone: The sample has other DNA sequences that encode this CDR3 too. CDR3 sequence: CASSPTDSWGETQYF. The CDR3 nucleotides are TGTGCCAGCAGCCCAACGGACAGCTGGGGAGAGACCCAGTACTTC. This chain connects TRBV7-9 to TRBJ2-5; maybe TRBD1 (6 bases). The germline gives CDR1 SEHNR, CDR2 FQNEAQ (reference sequence). V was shortened by 5 bases and J by 4 bases, with 17 bases between the two germline ends. The CDR3 covers 15 residues.

As concerns this clone: This sample includes further DNA sequences coding for the same CDR3. The chain combines TRBV19 with TRBJ2-1, with D perhaps TRBD1 (7 bases). This CDR3 is 14 amino acids long. V lost 1 base to trimming and J lost 10 bases, with 14 bases between them. Germline CDR1 LNHDA, CDR2 SQIVND (reference sequence). In DNA, the CDR3 is TGTGCCAGTAGTATAGGGAACAGGGGAGGCGAGCAGTTCTTC. Amino acid sequence: CASSIGNRGGEQFF.

V and J are TRBV11-2 and TRBJ2-7; D is possibly TRBD1 (6 bases). V lost 2 bases and J lost 6, with 11 bases in between. Germline CDR1 is SGHAT and CDR2 is FQNNGV. The CDR3 contains 13 residues. CDR3 sequence: CASSLLQGVEQYF. DNA of the CDR3: TGTGCCAGCAGCTTATTACAGGGCGTCGAGCAGTACTTC.

The rearrangement joins TRBV5-1 to TRBJ2-3; TRBD1 matches 9 bases. The CDR3 is 16 amino acids. Trimming took 4 bases from V and 5 from J; bases not matched to a gene: 11. The germline V gene has CDR1 SGHRS and CDR2 YFSETQ. CDR3 coding DNA: TGCGCCAGCAGCCCAGGACAGGGGCGCGGGAAAGATACGCAGTATTTT. It translates to CASSPGQGRGKDTQYF.

The CDR3 is CASRTGTDTGELFF. CDR3 coding DNA: TGTGCCAGCAGGACAGGGACAGACACCGGGGAGCTGTTTTTT. The chain couples TRBV2 to TRBJ2-2; 7 nucleotides match TRBD1. J gave up 3 bases and V 6 bases, and 4 bases lay outside the gene matches. CDR3 length: 14 residues. Per germline, CDR1 SNHLY and CDR2 FYNNEI.

In DNA form, the CDR3 reads TGTGCCCGATCCCAGCGGGTTACCACAGATACGCAGTATTTT. Protein sequence: CARSQRVTTDTQYF. This sequence joins TRBV27 and TRBJ2-3, with D possibly being TRBD2 (6 bases). V was trimmed by 11 bases and J by 2 bases, leaving 17 bases between them. The germline V gene encodes CDR1 MNHEY and CDR2 SMNVEV (reference sequence). The CDR3 contains 14 residues.

This chain links TRBV27 with TRBJ1-5; maybe TRBD1 (6 bases). Looked up from germline, CDR1 is MNHEY and CDR2 is SMNVEV (reference sequence). The V end was cut by 5 bases, the J end by 9 bases, with 17 bases between. This CDR3 is 14 amino acids long. The CDR3 coding sequence is TGTGCCAGCAGTCCGTACAGGGCCCAGGGGCCCCAGCATTTT. This sequence encodes CASSPYRAQGPQHF.

The V call is TRBV29-1, the J call TRBJ2-7; TRBD1 matches at 10 bases. Germline V gene lookup returns CDR1 SQVTM and CDR2 ANQGSEA. The CDR3 length is 15 residues. V shed 6 bases and J 2 bases; nucleotides not matched to a gene: 10. As DNA, the CDR3 is TGCAGCGTGAGGGGGACAGGGGACCACCCCTACGAGCAGTACTTC. Translated, it gives CSVRGTGDHPYEQYF.

In its sample, this clone was seen once. In DNA form, the CDR3 reads TGTGCCAGCAGCCCGGACAGGGTCATCGCCGGGGAGCTGTTTTTT. Its protein product is CASSPDRVIAGELFF. J is TRBJ2-2 and V is TRBV5-4; 8 positions match TRBD1. The CDR3 has 15 residues. Germline V gene data show CDR1 as SGHNT and CDR2 as YYREEE (reference sequence). The V segment lost 4 bases and the J segment 6 bases; nucleotides outside the gene matches: 8.

The rearrangement uses TRBV28 and TRBJ1-1; D not certain. V gave up 7 bases and J gave up 4 bases, with 10 bases separating them. Per germline, CDR1 MDHEN and CDR2 SYDVKM. The CDR3 has 12 residues. In nucleotides, the CDR3 is TGTGCCAGCACTGCGCGAGGCACTGAAGCTTTCTTT. Its translation is CASTARGTEAFF.

The chain joins TRBV28 to TRBJ1-3, with D uncertain. Germline CDR1 MDHEN, CDR2 SYDVKM. V dropped 6 bases and J dropped 4 bases, with 16 bases sitting between them. The CDR3 is 15 residues long. CDR3 sequence (DNA): TGTGCCAGCAGATCCGTCGGTAGAACGGGAAACACCATATATTTT. It is translated as CASRSVGRTGNTIYF.

J is TRBJ2-7 and V is TRBV4-1; tentative D call: TRBD2 (5 bases). Germline V gene lookup returns CDR1 MGHRA and CDR2 YSYEKL. V was pared by 3 bases and J by 4 bases, with 13 bases between. The CDR3 covers 14 residues. The CDR3 protein is CASSQFSADYEQYF. The CDR3 DNA is TGCGCCAGCAGCCAGTTTTCAGCGGATTACGAGCAGTACTTC.

This clone has just a few counts. The chain uses TRBV20-1 and TRBJ2-5; D is possibly TRBD1 (6 bases). Germline V gene data show CDR1 as DFQATT and CDR2 as SNEGSKA (reference sequence). Trimming took off 5 bases at V and 5 bases at J, with 9 bases between the two ends. The CDR3 loop spans 11 amino acids. The CDR3 DNA reads as TGCAGTGCTCTTGACAGGGAGACCCAGTACTTC. Amino acids: CSALDRETQYF.

This clone was seen more than once but under ten times. This chain connects TRBV18 to TRBJ1-5; maybe TRBD1 (5 bases). The germline V gene has CDR1 KGHSH and CDR2 LQKENI. Trimming shortened V by 1 base and J by 1 base, and 11 bases separated the two germline ends. The CDR3 spans 16 residues. The chain's CDR3 is CASSPLGRESNQPQHF. CDR3 DNA: TGTGCCAGCTCACCACTCGGCAGGGAAAGCAATCAGCCCCAGCATTTT.